Listed here is a single TCR beta chain. As yet, its antigen is unknown. The RNA input was about 0.5 to 1 ug, and it was reverse transcribed with random hexamers. immunoSEQ multiplex PCR amplified TCR beta CDR3 across 54 Vbeta, 13 Jbeta. MiXCR, run by TCRdb on the immunoSEQ multiplex PCR reads, gives a single entry per CDR3 protein. Here the sample spans hundreds of thousands of distinct CDR3 sequences, around 83% being singletons. V shed 0 bases and J shed 0 bases, with 15 bases lying between them. Germline values: CDR1 MGHRA, CDR2 YSYEKL. This CDR3 contains 17 residues. The data were taken from a study of CD8 T cells in Susac syndrome. Overall study results and limits: The study's TCR sequencing and HLA analysis covered a relatively small number of individuals, and the study acknowledged this.

CD8+ and CD4+ T cells circulating in blood were sequenced for TCR beta. In contrast to the negatively isolated CD8+ and CD4+ T cells, TEMRA cells were FACS-enriched. The sample taken for sequencing was CD8+ T cells from PBMCs. The chain has TRBV4-1 and TRBJ2-7, with TRBD1 as a possible D gene (5 bases). This receptor was obtained from a human donor with multiple sclerosis. As DNA, the CDR3 is TGCGCCAGCAGCCAAGACTGGCAGGGCCTTGTCTCCTACGAGCAGTACTTC. Its translation is CASSQDWQGLVSYEQYF.